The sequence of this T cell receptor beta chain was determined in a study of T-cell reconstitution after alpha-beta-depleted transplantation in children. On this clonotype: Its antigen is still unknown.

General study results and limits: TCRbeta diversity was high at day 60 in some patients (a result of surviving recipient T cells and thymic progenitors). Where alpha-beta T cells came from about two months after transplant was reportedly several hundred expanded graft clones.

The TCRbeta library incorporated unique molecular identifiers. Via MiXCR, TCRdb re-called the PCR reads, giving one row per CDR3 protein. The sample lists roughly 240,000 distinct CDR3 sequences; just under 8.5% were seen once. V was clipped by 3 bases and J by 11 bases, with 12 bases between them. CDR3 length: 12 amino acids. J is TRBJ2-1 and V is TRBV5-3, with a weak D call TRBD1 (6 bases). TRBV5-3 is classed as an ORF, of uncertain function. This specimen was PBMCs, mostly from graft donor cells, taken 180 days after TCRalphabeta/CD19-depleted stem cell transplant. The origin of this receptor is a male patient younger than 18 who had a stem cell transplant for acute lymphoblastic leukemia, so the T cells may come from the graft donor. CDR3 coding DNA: TGTGCCAGAAGCTGGGACATACGAAAGCAGTTCTTC. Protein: CARSWDIRKQFF.